Listed below are T cell receptor beta chains from one sample, sequenced in a study of CD4 T cells in relation to SARS-CoV-2 and coronaviruses. Libraries were prepared by immunoSEQ multiplex PCR; TCRdb keeps only in-frame clonotypes and omits some of them. The profile shows about 26,000 clones, around two thirds of them singletons. The antigens these receptors bind are not known. The source material was CD4+ T cells from PBMCs, cultured in vitro. The receptors were gathered from a human donor in good health. The CDR3 runs from the conserved cysteine through the conserved F or W. The D gene is left open where the match is weak. Only part of the rows carry a size: once, few, many, or a class if the clone is expanded.

CDR3aa: CASRWSHRSDEQFF; CDR3nt: TGTGCCAGCAGGTGGAGCCATAGGAGCGATGAGCAGTTCTTC; abundance: -; j_gene: TRBJ2-1; d_gene: -; v_gene: TRBV6-5
CDR3aa: CASSLLAGPNEQFF; CDR3nt: TGTGCCAGCAGCTTACTAGCGGGACCCAATGAGCAGTTCTTC; abundance: -; j_gene: TRBJ2-1; d_gene: TRBD2; v_gene: TRBV7-9
CDR3aa: CASRRTSGRAPHEQFF; CDR3nt: TGCGCCAGCCGTAGGACTAGCGGGAGGGCCCCCCATGAGCAGTTCTTC; abundance: -; j_gene: TRBJ2-1; d_gene: TRBD2; v_gene: TRBV5-1
CDR3aa: CASSLAVGSGDTEAFF; CDR3nt: TGTGCCAGCAGCTTAGCGGTCGGGTCGGGGGACACTGAAGCTTTCTTT; abundance: -; j_gene: TRBJ1-1; d_gene: -; v_gene: TRBV11-1
CDR3aa: CASSLGTPHNYGYTF; CDR3nt: TGTGCCAGCAGCTTGGGGACGCCGCATAACTATGGCTACACCTTC; abundance: -; j_gene: TRBJ1-2; d_gene: -; v_gene: TRBV5-6
CDR3aa: CASSDGTGPYEQYF; CDR3nt: TGTGCCAGCAGTGATGGGACAGGGCCCTACGAGCAGTACTTC; abundance: -; j_gene: TRBJ2-7; d_gene: TRBD1; v_gene: TRBV6-1
CDR3aa: CASSSWMGSGGSQEQFF; CDR3nt: TGTGCCAGCAGCTCGTGGATGGGTAGCGGGGGCTCACAGGAGCAGTTCTTC; abundance: -; j_gene: TRBJ2-1; d_gene: TRBD2; v_gene: TRBV5-6
CDR3aa: CASDTGASYEQYF; CDR3nt: TGTGCCAGCGACACAGGGGCATCCTACGAGCAGTACTTC; abundance: -; j_gene: TRBJ2-7; d_gene: TRBD1; v_gene: TRBV6-1
CDR3aa: CAISEGSPEAFF; CDR3nt: TGTGCCATCAGTGAGGGCAGTCCTGAAGCTTTCTTT; abundance: -; j_gene: TRBJ1-1; d_gene: -; v_gene: TRBV10-3
CDR3aa: CASSYSIRRMSSEQYF; CDR3nt: TGTGCCAGCAGTTACTCGATTCGGCGGATGTCCTCCGAGCAGTACTTC; abundance: -; j_gene: TRBJ2-7; d_gene: -; v_gene: TRBV6-2/TRBV6-3
CDR3aa: CASSSRSPNNEQFF; CDR3nt: TGTGCCAGTAGTTCCCGATCCCCCAACAATGAGCAGTTCTTC; abundance: -; j_gene: TRBJ2-1; d_gene: -; v_gene: TRBV19
CDR3aa: CASRKLRETQYF; CDR3nt: TGTGCCAGCAGGAAGTTGCGGGAGACCCAGTACTTC; abundance: -; j_gene: TRBJ2-5; d_gene: -; v_gene: TRBV28
CDR3aa: CASSPGLHRDTQYF; CDR3nt: TGTGCTAGCAGCCCCGGACTCCATCGAGATACGCAGTATTTT; abundance: -; j_gene: TRBJ2-3; d_gene: -; v_gene: TRBV7-7
CDR3aa: CASSLAPGAGGANGYTF; CDR3nt: TGTGCCAGCAGCTTAGCCCCCGGGGCAGGGGGAGCGAATGGCTACACCTTC; abundance: -; j_gene: TRBJ1-2; d_gene: TRBD1; v_gene: TRBV7-8
CDR3aa: CASSLFGTSGNEQFF; CDR3nt: TGTGCCAGCAGTTTATTCGGGACTAGCGGCAATGAGCAGTTCTTC; abundance: once; j_gene: TRBJ2-1; d_gene: TRBD2; v_gene: TRBV27
CDR3aa: CATRRTSGKYEQYF; CDR3nt: TGTGCCACCAGAAGGACTAGCGGGAAATACGAGCAGTACTTC; abundance: -; j_gene: TRBJ2-7; d_gene: TRBD2; v_gene: TRBV24-1
CDR3aa: CAWSPTDSNQPQHF; CDR3nt: TGTGCCTGGAGTCCGACAGATAGCAATCAGCCCCAGCATTTT; abundance: -; j_gene: TRBJ1-5; d_gene: -; v_gene: TRBV30
CDR3aa: CASSLGQGAGDTEAFF; CDR3nt: TGTGCCAGCAGCTTGGGACAGGGGGCGGGGGACACTGAAGCTTTCTTT; abundance: -; j_gene: TRBJ1-1; d_gene: TRBD1; v_gene: TRBV11-3
CDR3aa: CASSVAPETTYEQYF; CDR3nt: TGTGCCAGCAGCGTAGCTCCGGAAACCACCTACGAGCAGTACTTC; abundance: -; j_gene: TRBJ2-7; d_gene: -; v_gene: TRBV9
CDR3aa: CASSSKTNTGELFF; CDR3nt: TGTGCCAGCAGCTCCAAAACAAACACCGGGGAGCTGTTTTTT; abundance: -; j_gene: TRBJ2-2; d_gene: -; v_gene: TRBV9
CDR3aa: CSAGDTYGYTF; CDR3nt: TGCAGTGCCGGGGATACCTATGGCTACACCTTC; abundance: -; j_gene: TRBJ1-2; d_gene: -; v_gene: TRBV20-1
CDR3aa: CASSIAGGNQPQHF; CDR3nt: TGTGCCAGTAGTATAGCAGGGGGCAATCAGCCCCAGCATTTT; abundance: -; j_gene: TRBJ1-5; d_gene: -; v_gene: TRBV19
CDR3aa: CASSLRLAPYEQYF; CDR3nt: TGTGCCAGCAGCTTAAGACTAGCCCCCTACGAGCAGTACTTC; abundance: few; j_gene: TRBJ2-7; d_gene: TRBD2; v_gene: TRBV11-2
CDR3aa: CASSLEAGGTDTQYF; CDR3nt: TGTGCCAGCAGCTTAGAGGCAGGGGGCACAGATACGCAGTATTTT; abundance: -; j_gene: TRBJ2-3; d_gene: -; v_gene: TRBV7-9
CDR3aa: CASSLDQVTPIQYF; CDR3nt: TGTGCCAGCAGCTTAGATCAGGTGACCCCTATTCAGTACTTC; abundance: -; j_gene: TRBJ2-5; d_gene: -; v_gene: TRBV11-2
CDR3aa: CASSLRGQRTDTQYF; CDR3nt: TGTGCCAGCAGCTTAAGGGGGCAGAGGACAGATACGCAGTATTTT; abundance: once; j_gene: TRBJ2-3; d_gene: TRBD1; v_gene: TRBV7-2
CDR3aa: CASTQRSAYEQYF; CDR3nt: TGTGCCAGCACCCAAAGAAGCGCCTACGAGCAGTACTTC; abundance: few; j_gene: TRBJ2-7; d_gene: -; v_gene: TRBV12-3/TRBV12-4
CDR3aa: CSVKGGGSTEAFF; CDR3nt: TGCAGCGTCAAGGGGGGGGGCTCCACTGAAGCTTTCTTT; abundance: few; j_gene: TRBJ1-1; d_gene: -; v_gene: TRBV29-1
CDR3aa: CSARDIRGYTF; CDR3nt: TGCAGTGCTAGAGATATCCGCGGCTACACCTTC; abundance: -; j_gene: TRBJ1-2; d_gene: -; v_gene: TRBV20-1
CDR3aa: CASSQAGHARDEQYF; CDR3nt: TGTGCCAGCAGTCAGGCGGGACACGCGAGGGACGAGCAGTACTTC; abundance: -; j_gene: TRBJ2-7; d_gene: -; v_gene: TRBV6-5
CDR3aa: CASSTSPWDREFF; CDR3nt: TGTGCCAGCAGCACCAGCCCCTGGGACCGAGAGTTCTTC; abundance: -; j_gene: TRBJ2-1; d_gene: -; v_gene: TRBV7-2
CDR3aa: CASSFLGEETQYF; CDR3nt: TGCGCCAGCAGCTTCTTAGGGGAAGAGACCCAGTACTTC; abundance: -; j_gene: TRBJ2-5; d_gene: -; v_gene: TRBV5-1
CDR3aa: CASSPREGAPGYTF; CDR3nt: TGCGCCAGCAGCCCCCGCGAGGGGGCCCCCGGCTACACCTTC; abundance: -; j_gene: TRBJ1-2; d_gene: TRBD1; v_gene: TRBV4-1
CDR3aa: CASSLAPSEDTQYF; CDR3nt: TGTGCCAGCAGCTTAGCTCCCTCCGAAGATACGCAGTATTTT; abundance: -; j_gene: TRBJ2-3; d_gene: -; v_gene: TRBV7-6
CDR3aa: CAGSLGTLQETQYF; CDR3nt: TGTGCCGGGAGTCTCGGGACTCTCCAAGAGACCCAGTACTTC; abundance: -; j_gene: TRBJ2-5; d_gene: -; v_gene: TRBV2
CDR3aa: CASSQDSRQPQHF; CDR3nt: TGCGCCAGCAGCCAAGATTCCCGACAGCCCCAGCATTTT; abundance: -; j_gene: TRBJ1-5; d_gene: -; v_gene: TRBV4-1
CDR3aa: CASGTGLSNQPQHF; CDR3nt: TGTGCCAGCGGGACAGGGCTTAGCAATCAGCCCCAGCATTTT; abundance: few; j_gene: TRBJ1-5; d_gene: TRBD1; v_gene: TRBV19
CDR3aa: CASSLLGGGPSGNTIYF; CDR3nt: TGTGCCAGCAGCCTCCTAGGCGGCGGGCCCTCTGGAAACACCATATATTTT; abundance: -; j_gene: TRBJ1-3; d_gene: -; v_gene: TRBV5-5
CDR3aa: CATSRGLDNYGYTF; CDR3nt: TGTGCCACCTCCCGAGGCCTTGATAACTATGGCTACACCTTC; abundance: -; j_gene: TRBJ1-2; d_gene: -; v_gene: TRBV19
CDR3aa: CASRDGQGRNQPQHF; CDR3nt: TGTGCCAGTAGGGACGGACAGGGTCGCAATCAGCCCCAGCATTTT; abundance: few; j_gene: TRBJ1-5; d_gene: TRBD1; v_gene: TRBV19
CDR3aa: CATLGQGRGEQYF; CDR3nt: TGTGCCACTTTGGGACAGGGGCGGGGAGAGCAGTACTTC; abundance: -; j_gene: TRBJ2-7; d_gene: TRBD1; v_gene: TRBV28
CDR3aa: CASSLEGQGTEAFF; CDR3nt: TGTGCCAGCAGCTTAGAGGGCCAGGGAACTGAAGCTTTCTTT; abundance: -; j_gene: TRBJ1-1; d_gene: -; v_gene: TRBV11-2
CDR3aa: CASSYVGGYYNEQFF; CDR3nt: TGTGCCAGCAGTTACGTCGGCGGCTACTACAATGAGCAGTTCTTC; abundance: -; j_gene: TRBJ2-1; d_gene: -; v_gene: TRBV6-2/TRBV6-3
CDR3aa: CASSPGGRQETQYF; CDR3nt: TGTGCCAGCTCACCAGGGGGGCGACAAGAGACCCAGTACTTC; abundance: -; j_gene: TRBJ2-5; d_gene: -; v_gene: TRBV18
CDR3aa: CASSDRSSYNSPLHF; CDR3nt: TGTGCCAGCAGTGATAGGAGCTCCTATAATTCACCCCTCCACTTT; abundance: few; j_gene: TRBJ1-6; d_gene: -; v_gene: TRBV2
CDR3aa: CASSPRRDSSYGYTF; CDR3nt: TGTGCCAGCAGCCCTCGAAGGGACAGCTCTTACGGCTACACCTTC; abundance: -; j_gene: TRBJ1-2; d_gene: TRBD1; v_gene: TRBV25-1
CDR3aa: CASSNQGAYGYTF; CDR3nt: TGCGCCAGCAGCAACCAGGGAGCCTATGGCTACACCTTC; abundance: -; j_gene: TRBJ1-2; d_gene: -; v_gene: TRBV5-1
CDR3aa: CASSFPNNLQGRWVTGELFF; CDR3nt: TGTGCCAGCAGCTTTCCTAATAACCTACAGGGGAGGTGGGTCACCGGGGAGCTGTTTTTT; abundance: -; j_gene: TRBJ2-2; d_gene: -; v_gene: TRBV5-4
CDR3aa: CASSFGASGGAGEQYF; CDR3nt: TGTGCCAGCAGCTTTGGGGCTAGCGGGGGGGCGGGAGAGCAGTACTTC; abundance: few; j_gene: TRBJ2-7; d_gene: TRBD2; v_gene: TRBV5-4
CDR3aa: CASSLPRGAGANVLTF; CDR3nt: TGTGCCAGCAGCCTCCCCCGGGGCGCTGGGGCCAACGTCCTGACTTTC; abundance: -; j_gene: TRBJ2-6; d_gene: -; v_gene: TRBV3-1/TRBV3-2